The 21 T cell receptor beta chains in this list originate from one sample, sequenced in a study of regulatory T cells in long-lasting Graves disease. Building of the TCR beta libraries involved iRepertoire HTBI primers and Arm-PCR of CDR3 regions. MiXCR, run by TCRdb on the multiplex PCR reads, gives a single entry per CDR3 protein. The sample holds about 530,000 distinct CDR3 sequences, around 15% seen once. Time point defined: newly diagnosed GD, antithyroid drugs for less than 3 months. RNA isolated from PBMCs was used to make the TCR library. In addition, the sample was reused for a study of T cells in Graves' hyperthyroidism and ophthalmopathy.

The sequences come from peripheral blood mononuclear cells (PBMCs), collected at new diagnosis, from a patient treated with antithyroid drugs. These receptors all stem from a woman aged 40-60 years with Graves disease.

The CDR3 region has the DNA TGCGCCAGCAGCCCTTTACATACGATTAGCACAGATACGCAGTATTTT. Translation: CASSPLHTISTDTQYF. The chain links TRBV4-1 to TRBJ2-3; no clear D. In germline, CDR1 is MGHRA, CDR2 YSYEKL. Deletions cut 4 bases from V and 0 bases from J, with 14 bases between. This CDR3 is built from 16 residues.

This clonotype was observed many times. V usage is TRBV2 and J usage is TRBJ2-5; 11 bases are a match to TRBD1. V lost 8 bases and J lost 4; bases outside the gene matches: 9. Germline V lookup: CDR1 SNHLY, CDR2 FYNNEI. This CDR3 contains 15 residues. CDR3 protein: CASLTGQGASETQYF. Here the CDR3 DNA reads TGTGCCAGCCTCACTGGACAGGGGGCATCAGAGACCCAGTACTTC.

Of note for this clonotype: It may be a read error: a sequence one base away is much more abundant. The chain employs TRBV7-9 and TRBJ2-1, with 7 bases that match TRBD1. The germline V gene encodes CDR1 SEHNR and CDR2 FQNEAQ (reference sequence). CDR3 length equals 18 residues. V was pared by 0 bases and J by 2 bases, with 10 bases of the junction left unmatched. CDR3: CASSLAGGRTRAYNEQFF. CDR3 coding DNA: TGTGCCAGCAGCTTAGCAGGGGGCCGAACACGGGCCTACAATGAGCAGTTCTTC.

The rearrangement joins TRBV4-1 to TRBJ2-7, with a tentative D call TRBD1 (5 bases). Germline CDR1 and CDR2: MGHRA and YSYEKL. The CDR3 length is 14 residues. Trimming removed 1 base from V and 3 bases from J, with 10 bases in between. The CDR3 region is CASSQAGSVYEQYF. The CDR3 DNA sequence: TGCGCCAGCAGCCAAGCAGGGTCGGTCTACGAGCAGTACTTC.

This clonotype occurred many times. The CDR3 nucleotides are TGTGCCAGCAGTTCCAGACTAGCGGGGCCCTACGAGCAGTACTTC. It yields the protein CASSSRLAGPYEQYF. The V call is TRBV28, the J call TRBJ2-7; TRBD2 agrees at 11 bases. Germline V gene lookup returns CDR1 MDHEN and CDR2 SYDVKM. The CDR3 is 15 amino acids. V shed 4 bases, J shed 2 bases, and the junction held 4 bases outside the gene matches.

In its sample, this clonotype was seen many times. The gene calls are TRBV14 and TRBJ2-3, with D uncertain. Germline CDR1 and CDR2: SGHDN and FVKESK. CDR3 length: 13 amino acids. Between the trimmed V and J ends, which lost 3 bases and 4 bases, there was a span of 8 bases. The CDR3 sequence: CASSQSGSDTQYF. CDR3 in DNA: TGTGCCAGCAGCCAGTCCGGCTCAGATACGCAGTATTTT.

The chain joins TRBV30 to TRBJ1-5; tentatively, D is TRBD1 (6 bases). The CDR3 consists of 13 residues. CDR1 is GTSNPN, CDR2 SVGIG, per germline (reference sequence). Deletions cut 2 bases from V and 3 bases from J, with 8 bases between. The CDR3 DNA is TGTGCCTGGAGTAGGACAGCCAATCAGCCCCAGCATTTT. This encodes CAWSRTANQPQHF.

This clonotype was seen many times. The chain carries TRBV19 and TRBJ1-1; TRBD1 is a possible D gene (6 bases). The CDR3 covers 14 residues. V lost 8 bases and J 0 bases, leaving 13 bases between the germline ends. CDR1 is LNHDA, CDR2 SQIVND, per germline (reference sequence). CDR3 in DNA: TGTGCCAGTCTTAAGGGGGGCATGAACACTGAAGCTTTCTTT. Amino acids: CASLKGGMNTEAFF.

This chain connects TRBV6-1 to TRBJ2-5; D gene ambiguous. V shed 5 bases and J shed 4 bases, with 11 bases lying between them. CDR1 MNHNS and CDR2 SASEGT come from the germline V gene. The CDR3 loop spans 13 amino acids. In DNA form, the CDR3 reads TGTGCCAGCAGTCGAAGGGAAACAGAGACCCAGTACTTC. This translates into CASSRRETETQYF.

This clonotype was seen a few times. This chain joins TRBV28 and TRBJ1-6, with TRBD1 matching 7 bases. The V segment lost 6 bases and the J segment 7 bases; nucleotides outside the gene matches: 12. The CDR3 loop spans 16 amino acids. CDR1 is MDHEN and CDR2 is SYDVKM in the germline V gene. In nucleotides, the CDR3 is TGTGCCAGCAGCGTAGTCCCCACAGGGGTGAATTCACCCCTCCACTTT. It codes for CASSVVPTGVNSPLHF. The full variable domain, with the rest looked up from reference TRBV28 and TRBJ1-6, is DVKVTQSSRYLVKRTGEKVFLECVQDMDHENMFWYRQDPGLGLRLIYFSYDVKMKEKGDIPEGYSVSREKKERFSLILESASTNQTSMYLCASSVVPTGVNSPLHFGNGTRLTVT.

This clonotype was seen more than once but under ten times. J is TRBJ2-7 and V is TRBV7-9; TRBD1 aligns across 9 bases. The CDR3 totals 16 residues. J lost 1 base, V lost 3 bases, and 7 bases had no gene match. Germline V CDR1 and CDR2: SEHNR, FQNEAQ (reference sequence). The CDR3 sequence is CASSFPTGGRSYEQYF. The CDR3 DNA reads TGTGCCAGCAGCTTCCCTACAGGGGGCCGGTCCTACGAGCAGTACTTC. Combining the CDR3 with reference TRBV7-9 and TRBJ2-7 gives the whole variable domain DTGVSQNPRHKITKRGQNVTFRCDPISEHNRLYWYRQTLGQGPEFLTYFQNEAQLEKSRLLSDRFSAERPKGSFSTLEIQRTEQGDSAMYLCASSFPTGGRSYEQYFGPGTRLTVT.

This clonotype showed up just a few times. The chain couples TRBV6-5 to TRBJ2-1, with TRBD2 matching 10 bases. CDR3 length: 14 residues. The germline CDR1 and CDR2 sequences are MNHEY and SVGAGI. The J segment lost 10 bases and the V segment lost 4 bases, leaving 7 bases of the junction unmatched. In DNA form, the CDR3 reads TGTGCCAGCAGTTTTAGCGGGGGGAACTACGAGCAGTTCTTC. Translation gives CASSFSGGNYEQFF.

V gene TRBV29-1 combines with J gene TRBJ1-3, with D hard to call. The CDR3 runs to 14 residues. Germline V gene sequence: CDR1 SQVTM, CDR2 ANQGSEA. V was pared by 3 bases and J by 1 base, with 10 bases between. This CDR3 reads CSVELDMSGNTIYF. In DNA, the CDR3 is TGCAGCGTTGAGTTAGACATGTCTGGAAACACCATATATTTT.

This clonotype was counted ten times or more. The V and J genes are TRBV5-1 and TRBJ1-2; D call uncertain. V gave up 0 bases and J gave up 0 bases, with 9 bases separating them. The CDR3 is 15 residues long. Germline V lookup: CDR1 SGHRS, CDR2 YFSETQ. DNA of the CDR3: TGCGCCAGCAGCTTGGGGCAGGAGCCTAACTATGGCTACACCTTC. Translation: CASSLGQEPNYGYTF.

This clonotype occurred a few times. The chain joins TRBV5-1 to TRBJ1-1; 9 bases map to TRBD1. This CDR3 comprises 16 residues. CDR1 is SGHRS, CDR2 YFSETQ, per germline. V lost 8 bases to trimming and J lost 1 base; unmatched junction nucleotides: 12. The DNA for the CDR3 is TGCGCCAGTTCGGGACAGGGCCTACTGAAGAACACTGAAGCTTTCTTT. Amino acid sequence: CASSGQGLLKNTEAFF.

This clonotype was counted ten times or more. The CDR3 protein is CASSWTSGAYNEQFF. The CDR3 DNA follows: TGTGCCAGCAGCTGGACTAGCGGGGCTTACAATGAGCAGTTCTTC. This chain joins TRBV3-1 and TRBJ2-1, with 12 positions matching TRBD2. This CDR3 contains 15 residues. Germline values: CDR1 LGHDT, CDR2 YNNKEL (reference sequence). V trimming: 5 bases; J trimming: 4 bases; junction bases outside the gene matches: 3.

The rearrangement uses TRBV25-1 and TRBJ2-7, with D possibly TRBD1 on 6 matching bases. In germline, CDR1 is MGHDK, CDR2 SYGVNS. This CDR3 comprises 13 residues. The germline V and J ends were trimmed by 3 bases and 6 bases, with 12 bases remaining between them. DNA for the CDR3: TGTGCCAGCAGTGATACAGGGTTCTCCGAGCAGTACTTC. The encoded protein is CASSDTGFSEQYF.

This clonotype was counted at least ten times. The chain recombines TRBV11-3 with TRBJ2-7; D possibly corresponds to TRBD1 (5 bases). Trimming took off 5 bases at V and 6 bases at J, with 20 bases between the two ends. Looked up from germline, CDR1 is SGHNT and CDR2 is YENEEA. The CDR3 covers 15 residues. In DNA, the CDR3 is TGTGCCAGCAGCATCAGTAGTCCAGGGTACGTCGAGCAGTACTTC. Amino acid sequence: CASSISSPGYVEQYF.

Ten or more counts support this clonotype. The chain carries TRBV5-1 and TRBJ1-1; TRBD1 matches 10 bases. The CDR3 loop spans 15 amino acids. Germline CDR1 SGHRS, CDR2 YFSETQ. Germline trimming cut 3 bases from V and 5 bases from J; bases unmatched to any gene: 7. The CDR3 region has the DNA TGCGCCAGCAGCTGGGCCGGGACAGGGGAGACTGAAGCTTTCTTT. It specifies CASSWAGTGETEAFF.

At least ten counts were recorded for this clonotype. The CDR3 nucleotides read TGTGCCATCAGTGAGAAGGGGTTTGGTGGCTACACCTTC. It translates to CAISEKGFGGYTF. The gene calls are TRBV10-3 and TRBJ1-2; D might be TRBD1 (5 bases). V lost 2 bases, J lost 7 bases, and 11 bases lay in between. The CDR3 runs to 13 residues. CDR1 ENHRY and CDR2 SYGVKD come from the germline V gene.

This clonotype has just a few counts. The rearrangement links TRBV12-5 to TRBJ2-7; unclear D gene. With 3 bases removed from V and 2 bases from J, the gap between germline ends came to 14 bases. The CDR3 has 15 residues. Germline V lookup: CDR1 LGHNT, CDR2 FRNRAP. The chain's CDR3 is CASGFDRLGTYEQYF. Here the CDR3 DNA reads TGTGCTAGTGGTTTTGATCGACTGGGGACCTACGAGCAGTACTTC.